This T cell receptor (beta chain) emerged from a study of identical twins (dated by TCRdb to the mid-2010s). Some background on the complete study: TCR alpha and beta repertoires from monozygotic twins, unrelated adults of various ages and cord blood were deep-sequenced to test whether fetal clonotypes persist. Replicate twin experiments were performed at different times using different library preparation protocols to rule out contamination. The investigation overall reported the following: A weaker excess of twin sharing was found in beta out-of-frame sequences because the signal-to-noise ratio was lowered by fewer shared sequences. Abundant cord blood beta clonotypes carried fewer insertions; young adult naive repertoires showed a weaker similar trend, while memory repertoires showed none. Because the same donors could not be followed over many years, conclusions were based on cross-sectional statistical analysis. Zero-insertion analyses could be partly confounded by invariant T cells such as MAIT and iNKT, though diverse VJ usage argued against such confounding for most clonotypes. Out-of-frame TCR alpha sharing in monozygotic twins was systematically underestimated by recombination models, whereas sharing between unrelated individuals was in agreement with the recombination models. Compared with coincidental sharing between unrelated individuals, out-of-frame TCR alpha sequences shared between twins showed an excess of sequences with low generation probability.

All donors were healthy Caucasians. From cysteine to phenylalanine, the CDR3 is 15 amino acids long. Of the read, only the CDR3 DNA is kept; its 45 bases are in frame from base 1. V lost 2 bases and J lost 0 bases; the stretch between them is 11 bases long. The germline V gene gives CDR1 as SGHVS and CDR2 as FNYEAQ. This clonotype was seen ten or more times. Its recognized antigen is unknown. Base qualities are not provided; no much larger clone lies one nucleotide away. The library was obtained by 5' RACE. Sequencer: Illumina HiSeq 2000. Template switching added a universal primer binding site, and the final cDNA carried a unique molecular identifier that allowed TCR cDNA molecules to be counted accurately. Specific primers in the conserved constant-segment region were used to synthesize first-strand cDNA for TCR alpha and beta chains. To control for contamination, every cDNA library carried two barcodes: a SMART-Mk sample barcode plus Illumina barcodes. Two successive PCR steps introduced TruSeq adapter sequences along with Illumina sample barcodes. The Illumina HiSeq platform was used with custom primers to sequence TCR alpha and beta cDNA libraries. The original methods were these. MiGEC processed the raw reads to extract unique molecular identifiers, while MiXCR was used to determine the CDR3 positions. For each individual, recombination models were inferred using an EM algorithm with the repgenHMM and IGoR tools. Shared clonotypes were analyzed with the tcR package in R, and sharing was normalized by the product of cloneset sizes. To study raw recombination without the effects of thymic and clonal selection, out-of-frame nonproductive sequences were analyzed. TCRdb reanalyzed the raw reads on its own, using fastp at Q25 for trimming and MiXCR for clone calling, and kept in-frame beta chains. Every distinct CDR3 protein forms one entry, paired with its most common genes and DNA. The V and J calls follow TCRdb's processing rather than the paper's. This sample has some 1,600,000 distinct CDR3 sequences in its table, and around 29% of those were observed once. Around 0.3% of the sample lies in the top ten.

This sequence uses TRBV7-6 and TRBJ2-7, with the D gene not clear enough to name. Sequences were obtained from cord blood. The sequence was obtained from a newborn girl in good health. The CDR3 protein: CASSLRPDFSYEQYF. Read as DNA, the sequence is TGTGCCAGCAGCTTACGCCCCGACTTCTCCTACGAGCAGTACTTC.